This TCR beta chain was captured by sequencing in a study of shared clonotypes between healthy human individuals. Findings and limits, study-wide: Researchers found naive subsets generally carried larger estimated richness than memory subsets. Shared across several donors were around 5% of the naive CD4 clonotypes.

CD45RO negativity and positive selection for CCR7 defined naive CD8 cells, a population that excluded terminally differentiated effector memory CD45RA+ cells. Donors, without exception, were Caucasian adults residing in Nashville, Tennessee. Sequencing was performed with immunoSEQ multiplex PCR; in TCRdb, only in-frame clones are kept and a portion is missing. The data show 550,000 to 750,000 clones, 92% seen once. CDR1 is SGHNT and CDR2 is YENEEA in the germline V gene. This CDR3 is 17 amino acids long. Trimming cost V 5 bases and J 3 bases; bases outside gene matches: 12. With respect to this clone: Its target is unknown.

Material: naive CD8+ T cells sorted from blood. This clonotype was obtained from a young man in good health. The rearrangement joins TRBV11-3 to TRBJ2-3, with 9 bases fitting TRBD2. The CDR3, as DNA: TGTGCCAGCAGCACCCGAAGTAGCGGGAGTGGAACAGATACGCAGTATTTT. Translating gives CASSTRSSGSGTDTQYF.